These 29 T cell receptor beta chains originate from one sample sequenced in a study of cytomegalovirus exposure and HLA in healthy donors (dated by TCRdb to 2015 to 2018). Libraries were made using the immunoSEQ multiplex PCR assay. A mixture of 60 forward primers for TCR Vbeta segments and 13 reverse primers for TCR Jbeta segments was used in the multiplex PCR. Imported from immuneACCESS, the table was reduced by TCRdb to in-frame sequences with V and J called. These copies leave out some clones; in studies compared against another copy, an unresolved V gene accounts for under half, and the cause of the remainder is not known. Recorded for this sample are around 200,000 clones; 75% to 90% of them occurred a single time. Less than 3% of the sample is in the top ten clones. Sequenced material: PBMCs. The receptor source for this set is a woman aged 40 to 50 in good health and CMV-seronegative.

V gene TRBV6-5 combines with J gene TRBJ2-7, with D maybe TRBD1 (6 bases). This CDR3 is 16 amino acids long. The germline V gene has CDR1 MNHEY and CDR2 SVGAGI. Trimming left V 0 bases short and J 3 bases short, with 15 bases between. CDR3 coding DNA: TGTGCCAGCAGTTACTCAGAAGTGGGACACGGCTACGAGCAGTACTTC. Protein sequence: CASSYSEVGHGYEQYF.

The chain has TRBV19 and TRBJ1-1; 9 bases map to TRBD1. V lost 5 bases, J lost 5 bases, and 12 bases stayed unmatched. Germline-derived CDR1 and CDR2 are LNHDA and SQIVND (reference sequence). The length of the CDR3 is 16 residues. CDR3 nucleotide sequence: TGTGCCAGTAGTGCGGGACAGGGTAGAAAGAGGACTGAAGCTTTCTTT. Translated, it gives CASSAGQGRKRTEAFF.

V usage is TRBV18 and J usage is TRBJ1-4, with 12 positions matching TRBD1. The CDR3 contains 16 residues. From germline, CDR1 is KGHSH and CDR2 LQKENI. The J segment lost 7 bases and the V segment lost 2 bases, leaving 5 bases of the junction unmatched. The DNA of the CDR3 is TGTGCCAGCTCACCATACCGGGACAGGGGGCCTGAAAAACTGTTTTTT. This gives the protein CASSPYRDRGPEKLFF.

The table lists this clone with a count of one. This rearrangement joins TRBV27 to TRBJ1-5; D is perhaps TRBD1 (5 bases). Germline assignment: CDR1 MNHEY and CDR2 SMNVEV (reference sequence). Trimming stripped 3 bases from V and 5 bases from J, with 8 bases between. The CDR3 contains 13 residues. CDR3 residues: CASSLAGYQPQHF. The CDR3 nucleotides read TGTGCCAGCAGTTTGGCAGGGTATCAGCCCCAGCATTTT.

V and J are TRBV6-5 and TRBJ2-1, with 8 positions matching TRBD2. With 6 bases clipped from V and 0 bases from J, the junction kept 4 bases outside the gene matches. The CDR3 contains 15 residues. CDR1 and CDR2 from the germline V gene are MNHEY and SVGAGI. CDR3 sequence reads: CASRLAGSSYNEQFF. The CDR3 DNA reads TGTGCCAGCAGATTAGCGGGGAGCTCCTACAATGAGCAGTTCTTC.

The rearrangement links TRBV5-6 to TRBJ2-7; a possible D gene is TRBD1 (6 bases). This CDR3 is 15 amino acids long. V lost 4 bases, J lost 3 bases, and 17 bases lay in between. Looked up from germline, CDR1 is SGHDT and CDR2 is YYEEEE. CDR3 nucleotide sequence: TGTGCCAGCAGCCTCGGACAGAACACCAACTACGAGCAGTACTTC. Its translation: CASSLGQNTNYEQYF.

This chain uses TRBV27 with TRBJ1-6, with 8 bases fitting TRBD1. Germline values: CDR1 MNHEY, CDR2 SMNVEV (reference sequence). The CDR3 is made up of 15 amino acids. J was trimmed by 6 bases and V by 6 bases; bases with no gene match: 7. CDR3: CASSDWTGFNSPLHF. The DNA for the CDR3 is TGTGCCAGCAGCGACTGGACAGGGTTTAATTCACCCCTCCACTTT.

The V call is TRBV7-2, the J call TRBJ1-5; D perhaps matches TRBD1 (6 bases). Germline V CDR1 and CDR2: SGHTA, FQGNSA. This CDR3 is built from 13 residues. Trimming removed 5 bases from V and 5 bases from J, with 10 bases in between. This CDR3 is CASSGGLYQPQHF. CDR3 nucleotide sequence: TGTGCCAGCAGCGGGGGCCTCTATCAGCCCCAGCATTTT.

The chain carries TRBV4-1 and TRBJ2-2, with TRBD1 as a possible D gene (5 bases). The germline gives CDR1 MGHRA, CDR2 YSYEKL. The CDR3 has 17 amino acids. V gave up 1 base and J gave up 4 bases, with 16 bases separating them. The CDR3 spells CASSQGNGDRPTGELFF. The CDR3 DNA sequence: TGCGCCAGCAGCCAAGGGAATGGCGACAGACCCACCGGGGAGCTGTTTTTT.

The rearrangement uses TRBV28 and TRBJ1-2; 8 bases are shared with TRBD1. The V segment lost 7 bases and the J segment 8 bases; nucleotides outside the gene matches: 9. The germline V gene encodes CDR1 MDHEN and CDR2 SYDVKM. This CDR3 spans 13 amino acids. The chain's CDR3 is CASITPGGYGYTF. The DNA for the CDR3 is TGTGCCAGCATTACCCCAGGGGGCTACGGCTACACCTTC.

The chain uses TRBV19 and TRBJ2-1, with 8 bases aligning to TRBD1. CDR1 and CDR2 (germline): LNHDA, SQIVND (reference sequence). The CDR3 is made up of 13 amino acids. V was clipped by 3 bases and J by 10 bases; unmatched bases: 5. The CDR3, as DNA: TGTGCCAGTAGTATCCAGGGGGCACGGGAGCAGTTCTTC. This translates into CASSIQGAREQFF.

The chain employs TRBV6-1 and TRBJ2-7; 9 bases agree with TRBD2. The CDR3 runs 15 residues. The junction had 10 bases not matched to a gene; V was cut back by 6 bases and J by 4 bases. Germline CDR1 reads MNHNS; CDR2 reads SASEGT. CDR3 sequence: CASRERWTSVYEQYF. Written as DNA, the CDR3 is TGTGCCAGCAGGGAAAGGTGGACTAGCGTATACGAGCAGTACTTC.

This chain connects TRBV23-1 to TRBJ2-4, with 12 bases lining up with TRBD1. TRBV23-1 is known as an ORF, though its function is uncertain. CDR3 length: 20 residues. Trimming cost V 3 bases and J 1 base; bases outside gene matches: 13. The DNA for the CDR3 is TGCGCCAGCAGTCAGGCGGAAGCCGGGACAGGGGGCCTGGCCAAAAACATTCAGTACTTC. Its protein product is CASSQAEAGTGGLAKNIQYF.

In its sample, this clone was seen once. The chain is built from TRBV6-5 and TRBJ2-3; D possibly corresponds to TRBD2 (6 bases). Germline lookup yields CDR1 MNHEY and CDR2 SVGAGI. This CDR3 region has 15 residues. The V and J ends lost 6 bases and 2 bases respectively, with 15 bases between them. The DNA of the CDR3 is TGTGCCAGCAGGGAGGGAATGAGGACCACAGATACGCAGTATTTT. Encoded protein: CASREGMRTTDTQYF.

The chain recombines TRBV2 with TRBJ1-5; D call uncertain. Trimming removed 4 bases at V and 6 bases at J, with 10 bases between. CDR3 length: 13 amino acids. Germline-derived CDR1 and CDR2 are SNHLY and FYNNEI. CDR3 in amino acids: CASSVRAGQPQHF. The DNA for the CDR3 is TGTGCCAGCAGTGTTAGGGCGGGTCAGCCCCAGCATTTT.

The V and J genes are TRBV18 and TRBJ1-5, with TRBD1 matching 8 bases. Germline V lookup: CDR1 KGHSH, CDR2 LQKENI. The CDR3 loop spans 14 amino acids. The ends lost 5 bases at V and 3 bases at J; junction bases unmatched: 3. CDR3 amino acids: CASSTGGFNQPQHF. CDR3 nucleotides: TGTGCCAGCTCAACAGGGGGTTTCAATCAGCCCCAGCATTTT.

This sequence joins TRBV13 and TRBJ2-3, with TRBD2 matching over 10 bases. Trimming cost V 5 bases and J 0 bases; bases outside gene matches: 8. Germline lookup yields CDR1 PRHDT and CDR2 FYEKMQ (reference sequence). The CDR3 runs 17 residues. CDR3 bases: TGTGCCAGCAGCGGGGGGACTAGCGAGACTAGCACAGATACGCAGTATTTT. Translation gives CASSGGTSETSTDTQYF.

This chain connects TRBV30 to TRBJ2-5, with a possible D match to TRBD1 (6 bases). The length of the CDR3 is 11 residues. Germline CDR1 reads GTSNPN; CDR2 reads SVGIG (reference sequence). V shed 8 bases and J shed 5 bases, with 12 bases lying between them. In DNA, the CDR3 is TGTGCCGGGGGCAACGAGGAGACCCAGTACTTC. Translated: CAGGNEETQYF.

The rearrangement joins TRBV7-2 to TRBJ2-7; 9 nucleotides line up with TRBD1. This CDR3 is built from 14 residues. Germline V CDR1 and CDR2: SGHTA, FQGNSA. J was trimmed by 4 bases and V by 3 bases; bases with no gene match: 4. The CDR3 region has the DNA TGTGCCAGCAGCTTTTGGACAGGGGATTACGAGCAGTACTTC. Residues: CASSFWTGDYEQYF.

V and J are TRBV2 and TRBJ1-3, with TRBD1 matching over 10 bases. This CDR3 spans 15 amino acids. Germline V gives CDR1 SNHLY, CDR2 FYNNEI. V lost 6 bases to trimming and J lost 4 bases; unmatched junction nucleotides: 6. The CDR3 DNA is TGTGCCAGCAGCGTCGACAGGGGGCGAGGAAACACCATATATTTT. Amino acid sequence: CASSVDRGRGNTIYF. The complete variable domain, with remaining parts taken from reference TRBV2 and TRBJ1-3, reads EPEVTQTPSHQVTQMGQEVILRCVPISNHLYFYWYRQILGQKVEFLVSFYNNEISEKSEIFDDQFSVERPDGSNFTLKIRSTKLEDSAMYFCASSVDRGRGNTIYFGEGSWLTVV.

The V call is TRBV30, the J call TRBJ1-2, with D perhaps matching TRBD1 (5 bases). CDR1 and CDR2 from the germline V gene are GTSNPN and SVGIG (reference sequence). The CDR3 is 14 residues long. V was clipped by 3 bases and J by 5 bases, with 16 bases between them. CDR3 nucleotides: TGTGCCTGGAGGACCGTCCAGGGCCGGTATGGCTACACCTTC. It specifies CAWRTVQGRYGYTF.

The CDR3 spells CAIARLGYSTDTQYF. CDR3 nucleotides: TGTGCCATCGCACGTTTGGGCTATAGCACAGATACGCAGTATTTT. The chain couples TRBV28 to TRBJ2-3; unclear D gene. Trimming removed 10 bases at V and 0 bases at J, with 17 bases between. The length of the CDR3 is 15 residues. Germline V gene data show CDR1 as MDHEN and CDR2 as SYDVKM. The complete variable domain, with remaining parts taken from reference TRBV28 and TRBJ2-3, reads DVKVTQSSRYLVKRTGEKVFLECVQDMDHENMFWYRQDPGLGLRLIYFSYDVKMKEKGDIPEGYSVSREKKERFSLILESASTNQTSMYLCAIARLGYSTDTQYFGPGTRLTVL.

The chain couples TRBV9 to TRBJ1-5; TRBD1 matches at 7 bases. Germline loops: CDR1 SGDLS, CDR2 YYNGEE. The CDR3 is 12 amino acids. With 7 bases clipped from V and 5 bases from J, the junction kept 3 bases outside the gene matches. The CDR3 sequence: CASSRGDQPQHF. In DNA form, the CDR3 reads TGTGCCAGCTCCAGGGGGGATCAGCCCCAGCATTTT.

Concerning this clone: Its ends do not fully match the called genes, so a read error is possible. The rearrangement uses TRBV9 and TRBJ2-2; 8 bases match TRBD1. The CDR3 loop spans 16 amino acids. Germline loops: CDR1 SGDLS, CDR2 YYNGEE. The CDR3: CASSVVRDRTTGELSF. The CDR3 bases are TGTGCCAGCAGCGTTGTAAGGGACAGGACCACCGGGGAGCTGTCTTTT.

With respect to this clone: One junction end does not reproduce the germline sequence, and a read error may be involved. The CDR3 DNA sequence: TGTTCCAGCAGGTCTCAATCGGGGGACAGGGGGTACACCGGGGAGCTGTTTTTT. Its protein product is CSSRSQSGDRGYTGELFF. V and J are TRBV7-9 and TRBJ2-2, with 11 bases identical to TRBD1. Germline V gene data show CDR1 as SEHNR and CDR2 as FQNEAQ (reference sequence). CDR3 length: 18 amino acids.

The chain couples TRBV30 to TRBJ1-5; D gene unclear. V was clipped by 0 bases and J by 4 bases, with 13 bases between them. From germline, CDR1 is GTSNPN and CDR2 SVGIG (reference sequence). The CDR3 has 15 residues. CDR3 protein: CAWSVQSGRNQPQHF. CDR3 in DNA: TGTGCCTGGAGTGTACAGTCGGGGAGGAATCAGCCCCAGCATTTT.

This rearrangement joins TRBV2 to TRBJ2-2; D perhaps matches TRBD1 (5 bases). V lost 3 bases and J 6 bases, leaving 8 bases between the germline ends. This CDR3 has 13 amino acids. Germline loops: CDR1 SNHLY, CDR2 FYNNEI. The chain's CDR3 is CASSDRGPGELFF. For the CDR3, the DNA is TGTGCCAGCAGTGATAGGGGTCCCGGGGAGCTGTTTTTT.

V gene TRBV19 combines with J gene TRBJ1-4, with TRBD1 as a possible D gene (5 bases). The germline gives CDR1 LNHDA, CDR2 SQIVND (reference sequence). The ends were cut back, 5 bases at V and 14 bases at J, with 21 bases in the middle. The CDR3 length is 14 residues. The CDR3 protein is CASSFLSRQNGLFF. CDR3 coding DNA: TGTGCCAGTAGTTTTTTATCCAGACAGAACGGTCTGTTTTTT.

The rearrangement uses TRBV2 and TRBJ2-7; tentatively, D is TRBD1 (6 bases). Per the germline V gene, CDR1 is SNHLY and CDR2 is FYNNEI. This CDR3 region has 13 residues. The V and J ends lost 9 bases and 2 bases respectively, with 14 bases between them. The chain's CDR3 is CASSWGPTYEQYF. Here the CDR3 DNA reads TGTGCCAGTAGCTGGGGGCCCACCTACGAGCAGTACTTC.